What follows are 4 T cell receptor beta chains derived from one specimen sequenced in a study of response to subunit inactivated influenza vaccine. From the RT-PCR reads, TCRdb called clonotypes with MiXCR, one entry per CDR3 protein. The sample lists roughly 650,000 distinct CDR3 sequences; 14% were seen once. Source: PBMCs from blood, taken roughly 15 days before vaccination. The receptors were gathered from a man aged 50-60 years who received an inactivated influenza vaccine.

This clonotype was observed a handful of times. The chain employs TRBV7-9 and TRBJ2-7; 9 bases align to TRBD1. The CDR3 totals 14 residues. Germline V gives CDR1 SEHNR, CDR2 FQNEAQ (reference sequence). J lost 5 bases, V lost 5 bases, and 7 bases had no gene match. CDR3: CASSGWTGANEQYF. The CDR3, as DNA: TGTGCCAGCAGCGGTTGGACAGGGGCCAACGAGCAGTACTTC.

This clonotype has just a few counts. The genes are TRBV7-2 and TRBJ1-1; no firm D call. There are 13 residues in the CDR3. V was cut by 3 bases and J by 3 bases, with 8 bases left in between. Germline-derived CDR1 and CDR2 are SGHTA and FQGNSA. This CDR3 is CASSFLPDTEAFF. In DNA form, the CDR3 reads TGTGCCAGCAGCTTCCTTCCAGACACTGAAGCTTTCTTT.

The CDR3 protein is CAIRDSTGNTIYF. As DNA, the CDR3 is TGTGCCATCAGGGACAGCACTGGAAACACCATATATTTT. This chain joins TRBV10-3 and TRBJ1-3; tentative D call: TRBD1 (6 bases). Germline V gene data show CDR1 as ENHRY and CDR2 as SYGVKD. CDR3 size: 13 residues. Deletions cut 6 bases from V and 2 bases from J, with 8 bases between.

In its sample, this clonotype was seen a few times. The J gene is TRBJ2-3, the V gene TRBV6-2 or TRBV6-3, with 7 positions matching TRBD2. Germline lookup yields CDR1 MNHEY and CDR2 SVGEGT. The ends lost 2 bases at V and 2 bases at J; junction bases unmatched: 1. The length of the CDR3 is 14 residues. This chain's CDR3 is CASSYAGDTDTQYF. The CDR3 bases are TGTGCCAGCAGTTACGCGGGGGACACAGATACGCAGTATTTT.